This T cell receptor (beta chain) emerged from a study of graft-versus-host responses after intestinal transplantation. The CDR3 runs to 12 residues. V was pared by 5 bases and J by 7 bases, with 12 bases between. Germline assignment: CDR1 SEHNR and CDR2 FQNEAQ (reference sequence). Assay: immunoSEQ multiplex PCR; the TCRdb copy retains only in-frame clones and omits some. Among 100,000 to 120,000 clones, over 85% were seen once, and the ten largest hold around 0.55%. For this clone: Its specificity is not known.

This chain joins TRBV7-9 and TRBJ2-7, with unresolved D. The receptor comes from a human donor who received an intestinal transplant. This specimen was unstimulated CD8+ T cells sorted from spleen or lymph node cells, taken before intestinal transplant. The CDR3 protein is CASSNLAGEQYF. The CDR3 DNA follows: TGTGCCAGCAGCAACTTAGCTGGTGAGCAGTACTTC.